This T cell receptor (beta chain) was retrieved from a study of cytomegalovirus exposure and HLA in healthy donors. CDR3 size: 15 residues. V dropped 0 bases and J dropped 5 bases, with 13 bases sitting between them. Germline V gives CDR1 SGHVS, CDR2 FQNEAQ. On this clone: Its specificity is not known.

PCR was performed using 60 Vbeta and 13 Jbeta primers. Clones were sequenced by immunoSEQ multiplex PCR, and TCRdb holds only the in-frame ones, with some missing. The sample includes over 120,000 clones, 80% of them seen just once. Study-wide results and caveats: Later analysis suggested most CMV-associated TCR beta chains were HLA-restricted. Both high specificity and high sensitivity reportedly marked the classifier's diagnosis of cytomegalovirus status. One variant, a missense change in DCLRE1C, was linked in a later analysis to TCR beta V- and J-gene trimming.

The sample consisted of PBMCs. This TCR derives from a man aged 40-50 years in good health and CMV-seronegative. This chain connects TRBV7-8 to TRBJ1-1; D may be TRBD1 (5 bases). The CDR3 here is CASSLAWQGRTEAFF. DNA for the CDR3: TGTGCCAGCAGCTTAGCGTGGCAGGGTAGGACTGAAGCTTTCTTT.